The sequence of this TCR beta chain was determined in a study of shared T cell receptors in the human thymus. Only in-frame clones appear in the TCRdb table, and some are missing; sequencing was by immunoSEQ multiplex PCR. The sample holds fewer than 700,000 clones; roughly 90% are singletons and the top ten take 0.0095% to 0.011%. The CDR3 runs 13 residues. Germline assignment: CDR1 SGHVS and CDR2 FNYEAQ. V lost 3 bases and J lost 4; bases outside the gene matches: 3. The data were also submitted as part of a second study, on human thymus T cells. That study adds: Thymic and blood repertoires appeared to carry a bias in their V and J gene usage.

This chain connects TRBV7-6 to TRBJ2-7; 7 bases match TRBD2. The material sequenced was thymocytes. This TCR derives from a boy younger than two with a congenital heart defect. CDR3 loop: CASSLGLRYEQYF. Written as DNA, the CDR3 is TGTGCCAGCAGCTTGGGACTAAGATACGAGCAGTACTTC.